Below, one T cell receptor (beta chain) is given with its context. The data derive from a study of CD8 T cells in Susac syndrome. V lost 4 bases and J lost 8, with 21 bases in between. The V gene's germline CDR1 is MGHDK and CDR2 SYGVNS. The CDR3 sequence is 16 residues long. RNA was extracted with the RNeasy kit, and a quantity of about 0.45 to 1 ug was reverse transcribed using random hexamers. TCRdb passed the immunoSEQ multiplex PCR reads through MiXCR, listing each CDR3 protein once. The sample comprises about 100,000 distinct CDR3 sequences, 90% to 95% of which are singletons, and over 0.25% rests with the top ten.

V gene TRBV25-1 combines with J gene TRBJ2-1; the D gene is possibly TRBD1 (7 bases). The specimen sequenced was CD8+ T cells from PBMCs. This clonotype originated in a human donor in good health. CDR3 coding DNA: TGTGCCAGCAGTGGGCCCCACAGGGGATGGGGGGATGAGCAGTTCTTC. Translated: CASSGPHRGWGDEQFF.